A selection of T cell receptor beta chains follows, all from one sample in a study of cytomegalovirus exposure and HLA in healthy donors. The assay was immunoSEQ multiplex PCR, and TCRdb's table has in-frame clones only and misses some. The data show fewer than 70,000 clones, 80% seen once. Sequencing was done on a sample of PBMCs. These receptors came from a woman in her thirties or forties in good health and CMV-seronegative. The CDR3 runs from the conserved cysteine through the conserved F or W. The D gene is left open where the match is weak. Size is stated for part of the rows, as once, few or many counts, or as a class when the clone is expanded.

V gene	D gene	clone size	J gene	CDR3 protein	CDR3 DNA
TRBV5-1	TRBD2	-	TRBJ2-5	CASRSGGSIEETQYF	TGCGCCAGCAGGAGTGGCGGGAGCATTGAAGAGACCCAGTACTTC
TRBV5-8	TRBD1	-	TRBJ1-1	CASSFVDRGSLTEAFF	TGTGCCAGCAGCTTCGTGGACAGGGGTTCCCTCACTGAAGCTTTCTTT
TRBV29-1	-	-	TRBJ2-1	CSVEAGEQFF	TGCAGCGTTGAGGCGGGAGAGCAGTTCTTC
TRBV14	TRBD1	-	TRBJ2-7	CASSPWTGSSYEQYF	TGTGCCAGCAGCCCCTGGACAGGTAGCTCCTACGAGCAGTACTTC
TRBV7-2	TRBD1	-	TRBJ1-2	CASSLVWTGNYGYTF	TGTGCCAGCAGCTTGGTCTGGACAGGGAACTATGGCTACACCTTC
TRBV4-2	TRBD2	-	TRBJ2-7	CASSPEPAGGLSEQYF	TGTGCCAGCAGCCCCGAGCCAGCGGGAGGGCTCAGCGAGCAGTACTTC
TRBV7-8	-	-	TRBJ1-4	CASSLVGGEKLFF	TGTGCCAGCAGCTTAGTCGGGGGTGAAAAACTGTTTTTT
TRBV5-4	-	-	TRBJ2-1	CAYAAGAYNEQFF	TGTGCCTATGCGGCAGGGGCCTACAATGAGCAGTTCTTC
TRBV5-4	-	-	TRBJ2-3	CASQHRHTDTQYF	TGTGCCAGTCAACACAGACACACAGATACGCAGTATTTT
TRBV2	-	few	TRBJ2-1	CASSADGSSYNEQFF	TGTGCCAGCAGTGCTGACGGGAGCTCCTACAATGAGCAGTTCTTC
TRBV11-2	-	-	TRBJ2-1	CASSPVRELDYNEQFF	TGTGCCAGCAGCCCGGTAAGGGAACTAGATTACAATGAGCAGTTCTTC
TRBV30	TRBD1	once	TRBJ1-5	CAWNDRGSNQPQHF	TGTGCCTGGAATGACAGGGGGAGCAATCAGCCCCAGCATTTT
TRBV4-1	TRBD2	-	TRBJ2-2	CASSRTTSSTGELFF	TGCGCCAGCAGCCGAACGACTAGCAGCACCGGGGAGCTGTTTTTT
TRBV6-6	-	once	TRBJ1-3	CASSSGFRLAGNTIYF	TGTGCCAGCAGCTCAGGGTTCCGACTGGCTGGAAACACCATATATTTT
TRBV6-5	-	-	TRBJ1-2	CASSKSGGGYGYTF	TGTGCCAGCAGCAAATCTGGGGGAGGCTATGGCTACACCTTC
TRBV5-1	TRBD2	-	TRBJ2-5	CASSPGLAGARVETQYF	TGCGCCAGCAGCCCGGGACTAGCGGGAGCCCGGGTGGAGACCCAGTACTTC
TRBV27	TRBD2	-	TRBJ2-2	CASNGGRGGTGELFF	TGTGCCAGCAATGGGGGCCGGGGGGGCACCGGGGAGCTGTTTTTT
TRBV4-3	-	once	TRBJ2-2	CASSQASYGTGELFF	TGCGCCAGCAGCCAAGCTAGCTACGGCACCGGGGAGCTGTTTTTT
TRBV6-5	TRBD1	-	TRBJ1-1	CASSRGTGAEAFF	TGTGCCAGCAGTCGAGGGACAGGGGCTGAAGCTTTCTTT